Each of the 25 T cell receptor beta chains below was sequenced from the same sample in a study of vaccination effects on CD4 cells after COVID-19. These receptors are not linked to any known antigen. CD4+ T cells specific for antigen were expanded with viral peptide pools by the ViraFEST assay before sequencing. Scientists isolated CD4+ T cells after a roughly nine-day culture period ended. Nucleocapsid antibodies were negative in the vaccine recipients, who had never had SARS-CoV-2 infection. Measured with immunoSEQ multiplex PCR; TCRdb has only the in-frame clones, and not every one. The sample consists of about 73,000 clones, around 74% of them appearing once. The sequencing used CD4+ T cells from PBMCs cultured with HCoV-NL63 spike peptides, collected before COVID-19 vaccination. Every receptor here comes from a human donor who received a COVID-19 vaccine.

The J gene is TRBJ1-3, the V gene TRBV5-6; 7 nucleotides match TRBD1. Germline V lookup: CDR1 SGHDT, CDR2 YYEEEE. The CDR3 consists of 16 residues. V dropped 0 bases and J dropped 2; count of bases not matched to a gene: 5. The CDR3 reads CASSLVGTAAGNTIYF. Written as DNA, the CDR3 is TGTGCCAGCAGCTTGGTAGGGACAGCGGCTGGAAACACCATATATTTT.

CDR3 bases: TGTGCCAGTAATCCACGCTCTGGAAACACCATATATTTT. Translation gives CASNPRSGNTIYF. The chain is built from TRBV19 and TRBJ1-3; D is uncertain. Trimming left V 7 bases short and J 0 bases short, with 7 bases between. The CDR3 is made up of 13 amino acids. The germline gives CDR1 LNHDA, CDR2 SQIVND (reference sequence).

V is TRBV5-1 and J is TRBJ2-1; 7 positions match TRBD2. The V segment lost 4 bases and the J segment 0 bases; nucleotides outside the gene matches: 4. Germline CDR1 and CDR2: SGHRS and YFSETQ. This CDR3 is 15 amino acids long. CDR3 region: CASSQRGSSYNEQFF. CDR3 nucleotides: TGCGCCAGCAGCCAGCGGGGAAGCTCCTACAATGAGCAGTTCTTC.

This chain joins TRBV2 and TRBJ2-3; D is undetermined. Germline lookup yields CDR1 SNHLY and CDR2 FYNNEI. Trimming left V 6 bases short and J 2 bases short, with 12 bases between. The CDR3 contains 14 residues. CDR3 residues: CASSAIGYTDTQYF. The DNA for the CDR3 is TGTGCCAGCAGCGCGATAGGTTACACAGATACGCAGTATTTT.

The gene calls are TRBV14 and TRBJ2-3, with D unresolved. This CDR3 is built from 18 residues. Trimming pared 1 base from V and 5 bases from J, leaving 22 bases between. CDR1 and CDR2 from the germline V gene are SGHDN and FVKESK. The DNA for the CDR3 is TGTGCCAGCAGCCAAGTCGATTTCTTGAGCCAGAATAAAGATACGCAGTATTTT. Amino acid sequence: CASSQVDFLSQNKDTQYF.

This sequence joins TRBV19 and TRBJ1-4; no definite D call. V shed 3 bases and J shed 7 bases, with 15 bases lying between them. This CDR3 is built from 15 residues. Germline V gene lookup returns CDR1 LNHDA and CDR2 SQIVND (reference sequence). The chain's CDR3 is CASSIAEGGGEKLFF. CDR3 DNA: TGTGCCAGTAGTATTGCGGAGGGCGGTGGTGAAAAACTGTTTTTT.

This clone showed up just once. This sequence joins TRBV14 and TRBJ1-6; D is uncertain. Trimming removed 0 bases from V and 7 bases from J, with 4 bases in between. The CDR3 loop spans 13 amino acids. Germline CDR1 is SGHDN and CDR2 is FVKESK. In DNA form, the CDR3 reads TGTGCCAGCAGCCAAGAAATGAATTCACCCCTCCACTTT. Translating it yields CASSQEMNSPLHF.

This clone was seen only once. The rearrangement uses TRBV7-2 and TRBJ2-5; D unresolved. CDR3 length: 14 amino acids. Germline assignment: CDR1 SGHTA and CDR2 FQGNSA. The V gene lost 1 base and the J gene lost 4 bases, with 10 bases spanning the gap. This CDR3 is CASSLEWVRETQYF. CDR3 sequence (DNA): TGTGCCAGCAGCTTAGAATGGGTTCGAGAGACCCAGTACTTC.

This sequence joins TRBV10-3 and TRBJ1-4; D not certain. Germline V gene data show CDR1 as ENHRY and CDR2 as SYGVKD. The CDR3 runs 13 residues. Trimming stripped 0 bases from V and 8 bases from J, with 7 bases between. CDR3 amino acids: CAISESGREKLFF. The CDR3, as DNA: TGTGCCATCAGTGAGTCGGGGAGGGAAAAACTGTTTTTT.

This chain connects TRBV5-1 to TRBJ2-5; TRBD1 might be the D (6 bases). The CDR3 runs to 14 residues. CDR1 is SGHRS, CDR2 YFSETQ, per germline. V was trimmed by 4 bases and J by 2 bases, leaving 12 bases between them. This CDR3 is CASSPGQPQETQYF. As DNA, the CDR3 is TGCGCCAGCAGCCCCGGACAGCCTCAAGAGACCCAGTACTTC. The whole variable domain, filled in from reference TRBV5-1 and TRBJ2-5, reads KAGVTQTPRYLIKTRGQQVTLSCSPISGHRSVSWYQQTPGQGLQFLFEYFSETQRNKGNFPGRFSGRQFSNSRSEMNVSTLELGDSALYLCASSPGQPQETQYFGPGTRLLVL.

The rearrangement uses TRBV7-2 and TRBJ1-1; D unresolved. Trimming removed 5 bases from V and 6 bases from J, with 13 bases in between. From germline, CDR1 is SGHTA and CDR2 FQGNSA. The CDR3 has 13 residues. This chain's CDR3 is CASSTTRAAEAFF. The CDR3 region has the DNA TGTGCCAGCAGCACGACAAGGGCCGCTGAAGCTTTCTTT.

The chain combines TRBV29-1 with TRBJ1-2; perhaps TRBD1 as D (5 bases). Germline V CDR1 and CDR2: SQVTM, ANQGSEA. Trimming left V 7 bases short and J 4 bases short, with 19 bases between. The CDR3 extends over 14 amino acids. The CDR3, as DNA: TGCAGCGGCGACAGCATCGGGGGACCCTATGGCTACACCTTC. It is translated as CSGDSIGGPYGYTF.

V gene TRBV4-2 combines with J gene TRBJ1-5; D gene uncertain. The CDR3 contains 16 residues. V dropped 0 bases and J dropped 9 bases, with 18 bases sitting between them. Germline lookup yields CDR1 LGHNA and CDR2 YNFKEQ. In DNA, the CDR3 is TGTGCCAGCAGCCAAGATCAAGGAGGGCTGGCACGGCCCCAGCATTTT. It yields the protein CASSQDQGGLARPQHF.

The chain links TRBV5-5 to TRBJ2-7, with 10 nucleotides matching TRBD1. The CDR3 is 14 amino acids. The V gene's germline CDR1 is SGHKS and CDR2 YYEKEE (reference sequence). J was trimmed by 6 bases and V by 4 bases; bases with no gene match: 7. CDR3 coding DNA: TGTGCCAGCAGCCCAGAAAGGACAGGGGGCGAGCAGTACGTC. Its protein product is CASSPERTGGEQYV.

The DNA of the CDR3 is TGTGCCAGCTCAACACGCGGGGGGGTCTCCTACAATGAGCAGTTCTTC. Protein sequence: CASSTRGGVSYNEQFF. This chain connects TRBV18 to TRBJ2-1, with TRBD2 matching over 9 bases. Looked up from germline, CDR1 is KGHSH and CDR2 is LQKENI. The V gene end was trimmed by 5 bases and the J gene end by 0 bases; junction bases not matched to a gene: 5. CDR3 length equals 16 residues.

The rearrangement uses TRBV14 and TRBJ2-2; 9 positions agree with TRBD2. The germline CDR1 and CDR2 sequences are SGHDN and FVKESK. V was pared by 4 bases and J by 7 bases, with 10 bases of the junction left unmatched. This CDR3 spans 16 amino acids. The CDR3 is CASSPGLAIIGGELFF. In DNA, the CDR3 is TGTGCCAGCAGCCCGGGACTAGCTATAATCGGCGGGGAGCTGTTTTTT. Complete variable domain (other parts from reference TRBV14 and TRBJ2-2): EAGVTQFPSHSVIEKGQTVTLRCDPISGHDNLYWYRRVMGKEIKFLLHFVKESKQDESGMPNNRFLAERTGGTYSTLKVQPAELEDSGVYFCASSPGLAIIGGELFFGEGSRLTVL.

The chain recombines TRBV28 with TRBJ2-7; 9 bases are shared with TRBD2. CDR1 MDHEN and CDR2 SYDVKM come from the germline V gene. The CDR3 sequence is 13 residues long. CDR3 DNA: TGTGTTCCCAGAGGACTAGCGTACTACGAGCAGTACGTC. Its protein is CVPRGLAYYEQYV.

J is TRBJ1-5 and V is TRBV6-5; a possible D gene is TRBD1 (6 bases). The CDR3 has 14 amino acids. The V and J ends lost 0 bases and 7 bases respectively, with 10 bases between them. Per germline, CDR1 MNHEY and CDR2 SVGAGI. The DNA of the CDR3 is TGTGCCAGCAGTTACTCGCAGGGGCAACAGCCCCAGCATTTT. Residues: CASSYSQGQQPQHF.

The chain couples TRBV10-3 to TRBJ1-5; possibly TRBD1 for D (6 bases). Germline assignment: CDR1 ENHRY and CDR2 SYGVKD. The germline V and J ends were trimmed by 0 bases and 4 bases, with 13 bases remaining between them. The CDR3 has 16 amino acids. The CDR3 nucleotides read TGTGCCATCAGTGAGTCTGGCAGGGGCGAAAATCAGCCCCAGCATTTT. Protein product: CAISESGRGENQPQHF.

The chain carries TRBV15 and TRBJ1-4, with D hard to call. This CDR3 region has 12 residues. V gave up 1 base and J gave up 8 bases, with 5 bases separating them. Germline V gene data show CDR1 as LNHNV and CDR2 as YYDKDF (reference sequence). The DNA for the CDR3 is TGTGCCACCAGCAGAGTGGGGGAAAAACTGTTTTTT. As protein: CATSRVGEKLFF.

This clone was picked up a small number of times. The V gene is TRBV2, the J gene TRBJ2-1, with 8 bases that match TRBD2. Unmatched junction bases numbered 7, after V lost 4 bases and J lost 5 bases. The CDR3 is 15 amino acids. Per the germline V gene, CDR1 is SNHLY and CDR2 is FYNNEI. The CDR3 reads CASSVTSGGHNEQFF. The CDR3 region has the DNA TGTGCCAGCAGTGTGACCAGCGGGGGACACAATGAGCAGTTCTTC.

The chain carries TRBV6-2 or TRBV6-3 and TRBJ1-5; tentative D call: TRBD1 (5 bases). The germline gives CDR1 MNHEY, CDR2 SVGEGT. Trimming took 7 bases from V and 3 from J, leaving 16 bases between them. The length of the CDR3 is 15 residues. The CDR3 region is CASTPTGLNNQPQHF. The CDR3 DNA reads as TGTGCCAGCACCCCCACGGGACTGAACAATCAGCCCCAGCATTTT.

The V call is TRBV15, the J call TRBJ1-4; no reliable D call. The CDR3 runs to 15 residues. V was clipped by 0 bases and J by 3 bases, with 8 bases between them. Germline assignment: CDR1 LNHNV and CDR2 YYDKDF (reference sequence). The DNA of the CDR3 is TGTGCCACCAGCAGAGAAGGGTTACCTAATGAAAAACTGTTTTTT. Translation gives CATSREGLPNEKLFF.

V and J are TRBV5-1 and TRBJ2-3; unclear D gene. CDR1 and CDR2 from the germline V gene are SGHRS and YFSETQ. The CDR3 length is 14 residues. V lost 3 bases and J 4 bases, leaving 12 bases between the germline ends. The CDR3 protein is CASSSSGPSDTQYF. The CDR3 DNA follows: TGCGCCAGCAGCTCGTCCGGACCATCAGATACGCAGTATTTT.

The chain recombines TRBV7-3 with TRBJ1-4; 12 positions match TRBD1. The CDR3 loop spans 18 amino acids. Germline CDR1 is SGHTA and CDR2 is FQGTGA. Trimming took 7 bases from V and 3 from J; bases not matched to a gene: 12. The CDR3 nucleotides read TGTGCCAGCATACCACCAGGGACAGGGGGCTTATCTAATGAAAAACTGTTTTTT. It specifies CASIPPGTGGLSNEKLFF. The whole variable domain, remainder taken from reference TRBV7-3 and TRBJ1-4, is GAGVSQTPSNKVTEKGKYVELRCDPISGHTALYWYRQSLGQGPEFLIYFQGTGAADDSGLPNDRFFAVRPEGSVSTLKIQRTERGDSAVYLCASIPPGTGGLSNEKLFFGSGTQLSVL.